The next 28 T cell receptor beta chains were all read from a single sample in a study of blood T cell repertoires in COVID-19. Sequencing was performed with immunoSEQ multiplex PCR; in TCRdb, only in-frame clones are kept and a portion is missing. The sample has 200,000 to 250,000 clones, roughly 88% seen once. Sequencing used peripheral blood. These receptors all come from a man aged 18 to 30 with active or convalescent COVID-19.

The V call is TRBV7-9, the J call TRBJ1-3; 7 nucleotides match TRBD1. The germline V gene has CDR1 SEHNR and CDR2 FQNEAQ (reference sequence). Trimming cost V 5 bases and J 4 bases; bases outside gene matches: 2. This CDR3 spans 13 amino acids. The CDR3 protein is CASSAGQGNTIYF. CDR3 coding DNA: TGTGCCAGCAGCGCGGGACAGGGAAACACCATATATTTT.

The chain's CDR3 is CASSIFGSGTSVHGELFF. DNA of the CDR3: TGTGCCAGTAGTATTTTCGGCTCCGGGACTAGCGTACACGGGGAGCTGTTTTTT. V is TRBV19 and J is TRBJ2-2; the match to TRBD2 covers 10 bases. The CDR3 totals 18 residues. The trim removed 3 bases at V and 7 bases at J, leaving 14 bases unmatched. Germline-derived CDR1 and CDR2 are LNHDA and SQIVND (reference sequence). The full variable domain, in which reference TRBV19 and TRBJ2-2 provide the parts outside the CDR3, is DGGITQSPKYLFRKEGQNVTLSCEQNLNHDAMYWYRQDPGQGLRLIYYSQIVNDFQKGDIAEGYSVSREKKESFPLTVTSAQKNPTAFYLCASSIFGSGTSVHGELFFGEGSRLTVL.

The V and J genes are TRBV3-1 (or the pseudogene TRBV3-2) and TRBJ2-1, with 9 bases matching TRBD2. This CDR3 contains 17 residues. Germline V gene sequence: CDR1 LGHDT, CDR2 YNNKEL (reference sequence). V shed 0 bases, J shed 7 bases, and the junction held 10 bases outside the gene matches. In DNA, the CDR3 is TGTGCCAGCAGCCAAGACGAAGGCGGGAGGGAATGGAATGAGCAGTTCTTC. Residues: CASSQDEGGREWNEQFF.

This clone was seen a handful of times. The rearrangement joins TRBV10-3 to TRBJ1-1; tentative D call: TRBD1 (5 bases). V was cut by 0 bases and J by 0 bases, with 17 bases left in between. The CDR3 runs 18 residues. Germline V gene sequence: CDR1 ENHRY, CDR2 SYGVKD. The CDR3 loop reads CAISESETVPSMNTEAFF. CDR3 coding DNA: TGTGCCATCAGTGAGTCGGAGACAGTACCTTCCATGAACACTGAAGCTTTCTTT.

J is TRBJ2-7 and V is TRBV7-9; 7 bases are shared with TRBD1. The germline V gene encodes CDR1 SEHNR and CDR2 FQNEAQ (reference sequence). V was pared by 1 base and J by 1 base, with 7 bases of the junction left unmatched. The CDR3 is 16 amino acids. CDR3 nucleotide sequence: TGTGCCAGCAGCTTAGTGGGACAGCCCTTTTCCTACGAGCAGTACTTC. It codes for CASSLVGQPFSYEQYF.

This sequence joins TRBV24-1 and TRBJ2-5; TRBD1 might be the D (7 bases). Trimming removed 8 bases at V and 7 bases at J, with 10 bases between. The CDR3 has 11 amino acids. The germline V gene has CDR1 KGHDR and CDR2 SFDVKD. The CDR3 DNA reads TGTGCCACCAATCAGGGGGGGACCCAGTACTTC. Protein: CATNQGGTQYF.

The chain is built from TRBV18 and TRBJ1-2; a weak D match, TRBD1 (6 bases). The V gene lost 0 bases and the J gene lost 5 bases, with 19 bases spanning the gap. The CDR3 has 17 residues. Germline CDR1 and CDR2: KGHSH and LQKENI. In DNA form, the CDR3 reads TGTGCCAGCTCACCACCCAACGGGGGGGCGATGAAGTATGGCTACACCTTC. Translation gives CASSPPNGGAMKYGYTF.

This chain links TRBV28 with TRBJ1-6; weak D call: TRBD1 (5 bases). V dropped 2 bases and J dropped 9 bases, with 11 bases sitting between them. CDR1 MDHEN and CDR2 SYDVKM come from the germline V gene. CDR3 size: 14 residues. The CDR3 region has the DNA TGTGCCAGCAGTTTAGGGGGGAATAGTTCACCCCTCCACTTT. It is translated as CASSLGGNSSPLHF.

This chain joins TRBV7-6 and TRBJ2-7; no clear D. This CDR3 comprises 13 residues. Germline CDR1 reads SGHVS; CDR2 reads FNYEAQ. V lost 4 bases and J 6 bases, leaving 13 bases between the germline ends. The CDR3 here is CASSSSSSREQYF. DNA of the CDR3: TGTGCCAGCAGCTCCTCTAGTTCGCGCGAGCAGTACTTC.

V gene TRBV5-1 combines with J gene TRBJ2-7, with a weak D call TRBD2 (6 bases). Trimming removed 3 bases at V and 6 bases at J, with 13 bases between. The CDR3 is made up of 13 amino acids. Germline V gene data show CDR1 as SGHRS and CDR2 as YFSETQ. Written as DNA, the CDR3 is TGCGCCAGCAGCTCCTGGCCGGGGGTCGAGCAGTACTTC. This sequence encodes CASSSWPGVEQYF.

The rearrangement joins TRBV19 to TRBJ1-3; 8 bases agree with TRBD1. J lost 4 bases, V lost 3 bases, and 11 bases had no gene match. CDR3 size: 17 residues. Germline V gene data show CDR1 as LNHDA and CDR2 as SQIVND (reference sequence). CDR3 residues: CASSMPGQGAWGNTIYF. CDR3 nucleotides: TGTGCCAGTAGTATGCCGGGCCAGGGGGCATGGGGAAACACCATATATTTT.

The CDR3 here is CATSDPTNTEAFF. The CDR3 DNA reads TGTGCCACCAGTGATCCTACTAACACTGAAGCTTTCTTT. The chain combines TRBV24-1 with TRBJ1-1, with no clear D. V was clipped by 3 bases and J by 2 bases, with 6 bases between them. The CDR3 length is 13 residues. Germline V gives CDR1 KGHDR, CDR2 SFDVKD.

Details on this clone: Other nucleotide sequences from this sample produce the same CDR3. The chain has TRBV28 and TRBJ2-3, with 8 bases that match TRBD2. CDR1 is MDHEN and CDR2 is SYDVKM in the germline V gene. The CDR3 runs to 14 residues. Trimming cost V 5 bases and J 0 bases; bases outside gene matches: 1. In DNA form, the CDR3 reads TGTGCCAGCAGTCGGGGGGGTAGCACAGATACGCAGTATTTT. This codes for CASSRGGSTDTQYF.

On this clone itself: At one end, the junction sequence differs from germline, possibly due to a read error. This sequence joins TRBV7-7 and TRBJ2-6, with D perhaps TRBD2 (5 bases). The V gene's germline CDR1 is SSHAT and CDR2 FNYEAQ (reference sequence). The CDR3 is 15 amino acids. The CDR3 loop is CASSLGGSGANVLTF. The CDR3, as DNA: TGTGCTAGCAGCCTCGGCGGGTCTGGGGCCAACGTCCTGACTTTC.

DNA of the CDR3: TGTGCCAGCAGCCCCCTGAGGGCTGAAGCTTTCTTT. Amino acid sequence: CASSPLRAEAFF. This chain connects TRBV7-9 to TRBJ1-1; D is undetermined. The CDR3 is made up of 12 amino acids. The V end was cut by 5 bases, the J end by 6 bases, with 10 bases between. The germline V gene encodes CDR1 SEHNR and CDR2 FQNEAQ (reference sequence).

V gene TRBV5-4 combines with J gene TRBJ1-5; no reliable D call. V was clipped by 3 bases and J by 0 bases, with 7 bases between them. Per germline, CDR1 SGHNT and CDR2 YYREEE (reference sequence). This CDR3 has 14 amino acids. The CDR3 loop is CASSSRGSNQPQHF. The CDR3 DNA reads TGTGCCAGCAGCTCTCGAGGTAGCAATCAGCCCCAGCATTTT.

The chain links TRBV5-4 to TRBJ2-7; 7 bases line up with TRBD1. Germline CDR1 is SGHNT and CDR2 is YYREEE (reference sequence). The CDR3 length is 15 residues. Trimming cost V 6 bases and J 3 bases; bases outside gene matches: 12. This chain's CDR3 is CASTPGTEPFYEQYF. The CDR3 bases are TGTGCCAGCACCCCCGGGACAGAGCCATTCTACGAGCAGTACTTC.

This rearrangement joins TRBV18 to TRBJ1-1, with TRBD1 matching 10 bases. The V gene end was trimmed by 4 bases and the J gene end by 0 bases; junction bases not matched to a gene: 2. The CDR3 covers 15 residues. Germline lookup yields CDR1 KGHSH and CDR2 LQKENI. The CDR3 is CASSRGQGMNTEAFF. DNA for the CDR3: TGTGCCAGCTCACGGGGACAGGGGATGAACACTGAAGCTTTCTTT.

The genes are TRBV29-1 and TRBJ2-1, with D maybe TRBD2 (6 bases). This CDR3 comprises 16 residues. Germline CDR1 SQVTM, CDR2 ANQGSEA. Trimming cost V 2 bases and J 3 bases, with 17 bases left between them. CDR3 protein: CSVEWSGSGNYNEQFF. The CDR3, as DNA: TGCAGCGTTGAATGGTCGGGTAGCGGAAACTACAATGAGCAGTTCTTC.

CDR3 sequence reads: CAWTGLAAYEQYF. In DNA form, the CDR3 reads TGTGCCTGGACGGGACTAGCGGCCTACGAGCAGTACTTC. The chain is built from TRBV30 and TRBJ2-7; TRBD2 matches at 11 bases. This CDR3 region has 13 residues. With 4 bases clipped from V and 2 bases from J, the junction kept 1 base outside the gene matches. Germline lookup yields CDR1 GTSNPN and CDR2 SVGIG (reference sequence).

This chain connects TRBV2 to TRBJ2-1, with unresolved D. The CDR3 runs to 12 residues. The germline V gene encodes CDR1 SNHLY and CDR2 FYNNEI. V lost 5 bases and J 4 bases, leaving 6 bases between the germline ends. This CDR3 reads CASSPIYNEQFF. The CDR3 DNA sequence: TGTGCCAGCAGTCCCATTTACAATGAGCAGTTCTTC.

V usage is TRBV3-1 (or the pseudogene TRBV3-2) and J usage is TRBJ2-7; D is ambiguous. Germline CDR1 is LGHDT and CDR2 is YNNKEL (reference sequence). Trimming removed 3 bases from V and 2 bases from J, with 11 bases in between. The CDR3 sequence is 14 residues long. This CDR3 is CASSHYGRPYEQYF. The DNA for the CDR3 is TGTGCCAGCAGCCATTATGGGCGTCCCTACGAGCAGTACTTC.

This clone was recorded only once. The chain recombines TRBV7-2 with TRBJ2-7; 8 bases are a match to TRBD1. V gave up 5 bases and J gave up 1 base; unmatched junction bases: 7. The CDR3 is 15 residues long. CDR1 and CDR2 (germline): SGHTA, FQGNSA. The CDR3 loop is CASSTAGTGSYEQYF. The CDR3 nucleotides are TGTGCCAGCAGCACCGCCGGGACAGGATCCTACGAGCAGTACTTC. Together with reference TRBV7-2 and TRBJ2-7, the CDR3 gives the full variable domain: GAGVSQSPSNKVTEKGKDVELRCDPISGHTALYWYRQSLGQGLEFLIYFQGNSAPDKSGLPSDRFSAERTGGSVSTLTIQRTQQEDSAVYLCASSTAGTGSYEQYFGPGTRLTVT.

The chain couples TRBV9 to TRBJ2-1, with D possibly TRBD2 on 5 matching bases. Germline V gene lookup returns CDR1 SGDLS and CDR2 YYNGEE. V gave up 3 bases and J gave up 6 bases, with 22 bases separating them. The CDR3 has 17 amino acids. The CDR3 DNA reads TGTGCCAGCAGCGAATACAGTCAAGAGGGCCCAAGCAATGAGCAGTTCTTC. Translated, it gives CASSEYSQEGPSNEQFF. Full variable domain (missing parts from reference TRBV9 and TRBJ2-1): DSGVTQTPKHLITATGQRVTLRCSPRSGDLSVYWYQQSLDQGLQFLIQYYNGEERAKGNILERFSAQQFPDLHSELNLSSLELGDSALYFCASSEYSQEGPSNEQFFGPGTRLTVL.

The chain is built from TRBV18 and TRBJ2-1; 8 bases fit TRBD1. J gave up 2 bases and V 5 bases, and 5 bases lay outside the gene matches. The CDR3 runs 15 residues. Germline V lookup: CDR1 KGHSH, CDR2 LQKENI. The CDR3, as DNA: TGTGCCAGCTCATCCCAGGGGGCGCCCTACAATGAGCAGTTCTTC. This gives the protein CASSSQGAPYNEQFF.

The chain combines TRBV18 with TRBJ1-1, with a possible D match to TRBD1 (5 bases). Germline CDR1 reads KGHSH; CDR2 reads LQKENI. There are 15 residues in the CDR3. V was pared by 5 bases and J by 4 bases, with 17 bases between. DNA for the CDR3: TGTGCCAGCTCAGGATCGACAGCCATGGGCACTGAAGCTTTCTTT. Amino acids: CASSGSTAMGTEAFF.

The chain carries TRBV7-3 and TRBJ2-1; TRBD1 agrees at 7 bases. The V gene's germline CDR1 is SGHTA and CDR2 FQGTGA. CDR3 length equals 13 residues. Unmatched junction bases numbered 6, after V lost 5 bases and J lost 8 bases. The CDR3 DNA reads as TGTGCCAGCAGCCCCCTAACAGGGGATGAGCAGTTCTTC. Translating it yields CASSPLTGDEQFF. The complete variable domain, with remaining parts taken from reference TRBV7-3 and TRBJ2-1, reads GAGVSQTPSNKVTEKGKYVELRCDPISGHTALYWYRQSLGQGPEFLIYFQGTGAADDSGLPNDRFFAVRPEGSVSTLKIQRTERGDSAVYLCASSPLTGDEQFFGPGTRLTVL.

This clone was counted a single time. V and J are TRBV9 and TRBJ2-7, with 9 bases matching TRBD1. The CDR3 sequence is 16 residues long. Germline assignment: CDR1 SGDLS and CDR2 YYNGEE. Trimming cost V 0 bases and J 0 bases; bases outside gene matches: 4. The CDR3 here is CASSVAGTGSSYEQYF. CDR3 nucleotides: TGTGCCAGCAGCGTAGCCGGGACAGGGAGCTCCTACGAGCAGTACTTC.